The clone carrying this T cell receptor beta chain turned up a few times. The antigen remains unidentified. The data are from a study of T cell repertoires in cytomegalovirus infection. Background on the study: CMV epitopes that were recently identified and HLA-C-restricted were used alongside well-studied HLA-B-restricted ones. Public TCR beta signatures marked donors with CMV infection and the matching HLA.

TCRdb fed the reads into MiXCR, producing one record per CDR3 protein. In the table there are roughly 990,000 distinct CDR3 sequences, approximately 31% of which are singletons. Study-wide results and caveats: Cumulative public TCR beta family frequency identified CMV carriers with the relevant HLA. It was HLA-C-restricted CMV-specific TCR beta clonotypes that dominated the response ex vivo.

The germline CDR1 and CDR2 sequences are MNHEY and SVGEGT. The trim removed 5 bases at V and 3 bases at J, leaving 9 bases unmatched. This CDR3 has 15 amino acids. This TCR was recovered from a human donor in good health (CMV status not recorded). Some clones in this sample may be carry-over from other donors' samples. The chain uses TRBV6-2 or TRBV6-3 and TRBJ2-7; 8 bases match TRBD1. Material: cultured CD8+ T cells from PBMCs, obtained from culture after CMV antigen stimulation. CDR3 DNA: TGTGCCAGCAGTCTGGGACAGGCTGAGGGCTACGAGCAGTACTTC. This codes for CASSLGQAEGYEQYF.